This T cell receptor (beta chain) came from a study of CD8 T cells in ankylosing spondylitis. Notes on the study in general: As reported, disease-linked clones showed significant enrichment in matched ankylosing spondylitis synovial fluid.

The germline CDR1 and CDR2 sequences are MNHEY and SVGAGI. The CDR3 sequence is 15 residues long. The V end lost 1 base, the J end lost 0 bases, and 4 bases lay between the germline ends. This clonotype was seen a few times. The antigen is unknown. The TCR beta libraries were generated through quantitative 5'-RACE incorporating molecular barcodes. TCRdb re-called the 5' RACE reads through MiXCR, storing one row per CDR3 protein. Counted here are about 250,000 distinct CDR3 sequences, roughly a third occurring once; the ten biggest clones make up approximately 4%. The source is a male donor with ankylosing spondylitis or in good health (not recorded which). The specimen sequenced was blood, either unsorted or a sorted T cell fraction (not recorded which). V gene TRBV6-5 combines with J gene TRBJ2-6; D not certain. CDR3 sequence reads: CASSYFSSGANVLTF. The CDR3 DNA is TGTGCCAGCAGTTACTTCAGCTCTGGGGCCAACGTCCTGACTTTC.